These 29 T cell receptor beta chains share one sample of origin, sequenced in a study of cytomegalovirus exposure and HLA in healthy donors (dated by TCRdb to the late 2010s). To prepare the library, the immunoSEQ multiplex PCR assay was applied. For the multiplex PCR, a mixture combining 60 forward primers for TCR Vbeta segments and 13 reverse primers for TCR Jbeta segments was used. In TCRdb, the immuneACCESS table is reduced to in-frame sequences with V and J assigned. These tables do not hold every clone; where another copy was compared, an unresolved V gene accounts for under half, and the others remain unexplained. The sample table contains under 65,000 clones; only one count was recorded for around 80% of them. Together, the top ten hold 2.5% to 3% of the sample. Sequencing used PBMCs. Receptors were obtained from a man between 50 and 59 years old in good health and CMV-seronegative.

This clone was picked up one time. This rearrangement joins TRBV9 to TRBJ1-6, with a tentative D call TRBD1 (6 bases). Germline V lookup: CDR1 SGDLS, CDR2 YYNGEE. The CDR3 runs 15 residues. The V end was cut by 3 bases, the J end by 9 bases, with 16 bases between. CDR3 sequence (DNA): TGTGCCAGCAGCGCGAACAGGGCCGGCGGTTCACCCCTCCACTTT. As protein: CASSANRAGGSPLHF.

The rearrangement links TRBV6-1 to TRBJ2-7; 7 positions agree with TRBD2. Unmatched junction bases numbered 9, after V lost 4 bases and J lost 0 bases. This CDR3 has 16 amino acids. Germline CDR1 is MNHNS and CDR2 is SASEGT. CDR3 sequence (DNA): TGTGCCAGCAGTGCAGTCTTCGGGGGGAGCTCCTACGAGCAGTACTTC. Translation: CASSAVFGGSSYEQYF.

J is TRBJ2-1 and V is TRBV4-3; no clear D. Deletions cut 0 bases from V and 9 bases from J, with 9 bases between. Germline V CDR1 and CDR2: LGHNA, YSLEER. This CDR3 contains 13 residues. This CDR3 reads CASSQDGGSEQFF. The DNA of the CDR3 is TGCGCCAGCAGCCAAGATGGCGGTAGTGAGCAGTTCTTC.

V and J are TRBV19 and TRBJ2-1, with D possibly matching TRBD2 (6 bases). The germline V gene has CDR1 LNHDA and CDR2 SQIVND (reference sequence). V lost 2 bases, J lost 7 bases, and 18 bases lay in between. CDR3 length equals 16 residues. Written as DNA, the CDR3 is TGTGCCAGTAGTATACCGACTAGGATATCTCGGAATGAGCAGTTCTTC. It translates to CASSIPTRISRNEQFF.

The CDR3 here is CASSLGTGETQYF. Written as DNA, the CDR3 is TGTGCCAGCAGCTTAGGGACGGGGGAGACCCAGTACTTC. The chain links TRBV7-2 to TRBJ2-5; perhaps TRBD2 as D (5 bases). The CDR3 covers 13 residues. Germline-derived CDR1 and CDR2 are SGHTA and FQGNSA. V lost 1 base, J lost 5 bases, and 8 bases lay in between.

The chain uses TRBV10-3 and TRBJ2-1; 12 nucleotides align to TRBD2. The CDR3 is made up of 14 amino acids. After removal of 9 bases from V and 6 bases from J, the junction contained 6 bases not matched to a gene. From germline, CDR1 is ENHRY and CDR2 SYGVKD. CDR3 coding DNA: TGTGCCATTCGAAAACTAGCGGGGGGCAATGAGCAGTTCTTC. Translating it yields CAIRKLAGGNEQFF.

This chain joins TRBV2 and TRBJ2-1, with TRBD2 matching 11 bases. The CDR3 contains 14 residues. Per the germline V gene, CDR1 is SNHLY and CDR2 is FYNNEI. J was trimmed by 6 bases and V by 7 bases; bases with no gene match: 5. The CDR3 loop is CASKVAGGFNEQFF. The CDR3 DNA follows: TGTGCCAGCAAGGTAGCGGGGGGGTTCAATGAGCAGTTCTTC.

The genes are TRBV9 and TRBJ2-1, with D unclear. V lost 4 bases and J lost 8, with 13 bases in between. Germline assignment: CDR1 SGDLS and CDR2 YYNGEE. This CDR3 has 13 amino acids. The CDR3: CASSYVDYDEQFF. CDR3 sequence (DNA): TGTGCCAGCAGCTACGTAGATTACGATGAGCAGTTCTTC.

V and J are TRBV10-2 and TRBJ1-2; the D is unclear. Trimming took off 3 bases at V and 3 bases at J, with 8 bases between the two ends. Germline lookup yields CDR1 WSHSY and CDR2 SAAADI. CDR3 length: 13 residues. The CDR3 sequence is CASSEGRDYGYTF. CDR3 in DNA: TGCGCCAGCAGTGAAGGGAGGGACTATGGCTACACCTTC.

This chain links TRBV7-2 with TRBJ1-4; tentatively, D is TRBD1 (5 bases). The V gene lost 5 bases and the J gene lost 4 bases, with 20 bases spanning the gap. Per the germline V gene, CDR1 is SGHTA and CDR2 is FQGNSA. The CDR3 is 17 residues long. CDR3 coding DNA: TGTGCCAGCAGCGGTTCCCCGACAGTTTTATATAATGAAAAACTGTTTTTT. Its translation: CASSGSPTVLYNEKLFF.

The rearrangement uses TRBV4-1 and TRBJ1-3, with TRBD1 matching 7 bases. The CDR3 spans 16 residues. V lost 3 bases, J lost 2 bases, and 7 bases stayed unmatched. The germline V gene has CDR1 MGHRA and CDR2 YSYEKL. CDR3 residues: CASSQATGVAGNTIYF. The CDR3 DNA reads as TGCGCCAGCAGCCAGGCTACAGGGGTTGCTGGAAACACCATATATTTT.

The genes are TRBV5-4 and TRBJ2-3; the match to TRBD2 covers 9 bases. The V gene end was trimmed by 0 bases and the J gene end by 3 bases; junction bases not matched to a gene: 5. The germline gives CDR1 SGHNT, CDR2 YYREEE (reference sequence). CDR3 size: 16 residues. The CDR3 spells CASSLVAGGRTDTQYF. DNA of the CDR3: TGTGCCAGCAGCTTGGTGGCGGGGGGGCGGACAGATACGCAGTATTTT.

In this sample, this clone turned up once. The genes are TRBV4-2 and TRBJ2-3, with 7 bases that match TRBD2. The trim removed 2 bases at V and 3 bases at J, leaving 5 bases unmatched. This CDR3 contains 15 residues. CDR1 and CDR2 (germline): LGHNA, YNFKEQ. CDR3 coding DNA: TGTGCCAGCAGCCAAACCGGGGGGTTGACAGATACGCAGTATTTT. The encoded protein is CASSQTGGLTDTQYF.

This rearrangement joins TRBV27 to TRBJ1-4; D remains unclear. The CDR3 is made up of 14 amino acids. Germline assignment: CDR1 MNHEY and CDR2 SMNVEV (reference sequence). Trimming cost V 0 bases and J 2 bases, with 4 bases left between them. The CDR3 sequence is CASSLSRTNEKLFF. DNA of the CDR3: TGTGCCAGCAGTTTATCACGGACTAATGAAAAACTGTTTTTT.

The J gene is TRBJ2-5, the V gene TRBV4-2; 13 bases agree with TRBD2. The CDR3 extends over 16 amino acids. Germline trimming cut 4 bases from V and 2 bases from J; bases unmatched to any gene: 4. Germline V gives CDR1 LGHNA, CDR2 YNFKEQ. As DNA, the CDR3 is TGTGCCAGCAGCCTCGGGACTAGCGGGGAACAAGAGACCCAGTACTTC. Translation: CASSLGTSGEQETQYF.

V and J are TRBV2 and TRBJ2-7, with TRBD2 matching over 8 bases. The CDR3 runs to 14 residues. V dropped 6 bases and J dropped 5; count of bases not matched to a gene: 9. Germline CDR1 and CDR2: SNHLY and FYNNEI. CDR3 coding DNA: TGTGCCAGCAGCACCAGACTAGCGATTCACGAGCAGTACTTC. Translating gives CASSTRLAIHEQYF. Variable domain in full (rest from reference TRBV2 and TRBJ2-7): EPEVTQTPSHQVTQMGQEVILRCVPISNHLYFYWYRQILGQKVEFLVSFYNNEISEKSEIFDDQFSVERPDGSNFTLKIRSTKLEDSAMYFCASSTRLAIHEQYFGPGTRLTVT.

V and J are TRBV7-9 and TRBJ2-7; perhaps TRBD2 as D (7 bases). The CDR3 length is 16 residues. The germline gives CDR1 SEHNR, CDR2 FQNEAQ (reference sequence). Trimming stripped 1 base from V and 4 bases from J, with 17 bases between. CDR3 sequence reads: CASSLERGGPVYEQYF. The CDR3 DNA reads as TGTGCCAGCAGCTTAGAAAGGGGGGGGCCTGTATACGAGCAGTACTTC. The full variable domain, rest sourced from reference TRBV7-9 and TRBJ2-7, is DTGVSQNPRHKITKRGQNVTFRCDPISEHNRLYWYRQTLGQGPEFLTYFQNEAQLEKSRLLSDRFSAERPKGSFSTLEIQRTEQGDSAMYLCASSLERGGPVYEQYFGPGTRLTVT.

The rearrangement uses TRBV7-2 and TRBJ2-3, with D perhaps matching TRBD2 (6 bases). Germline V gene lookup returns CDR1 SGHTA and CDR2 FQGNSA. The V end lost 3 bases, the J end lost 0 bases, and 10 bases lay between the germline ends. The CDR3 length is 15 residues. The CDR3 sequence: CASSFGGTSTDTQYF. In DNA form, the CDR3 reads TGTGCCAGCAGCTTTGGCGGGACTAGCACAGATACGCAGTATTTT.

The chain has TRBV10-1 and TRBJ2-3; 11 nucleotides line up with TRBD2. With 6 bases clipped from V and 3 bases from J, the junction kept 8 bases outside the gene matches. The germline gives CDR1 WNHNN, CDR2 SYGVQD (reference sequence). CDR3 length equals 16 residues. Here the CDR3 DNA reads TGCGCCAGCAGCTTTAGCGGGGGGGCCTTGACAGATACGCAGTATTTT. This translates into CASSFSGGALTDTQYF.

CDR3 sequence (DNA): TGCGCCTCTAGGGCGGGGGGAACCACAGATACGCAGTATTTT. This sequence encodes CASRAGGTTDTQYF. The rearrangement links TRBV4-1 to TRBJ2-3, with 8 bases fitting TRBD2. The CDR3 has 14 amino acids. Germline CDR1 reads MGHRA; CDR2 reads YSYEKL. V gave up 11 bases and J gave up 2 bases; unmatched junction bases: 9.

The gene calls are TRBV18 and TRBJ2-7; 11 nucleotides agree with TRBD1. The trim removed 6 bases at V and 6 bases at J, leaving 7 bases unmatched. In germline, CDR1 is KGHSH, CDR2 LQKENI. CDR3 length: 14 amino acids. CDR3 in DNA: TGTGCCAGCTCCGCCGGGACAGGGGGTGGCGAGCAGTACTTC. This encodes CASSAGTGGGEQYF.

The CDR3 DNA is TGTGCCAGCAGCGTAACGCCCCAGGTCACCGGGGAGCTGTTTTTT. This gives the protein CASSVTPQVTGELFF. This rearrangement joins TRBV11-2 to TRBJ2-2; no clear D. V lost 5 bases and J lost 4, with 14 bases in between. CDR1 and CDR2 from the germline V gene are SGHAT and FQNNGV. The CDR3 extends over 15 amino acids. The full variable domain, completed using reference TRBV11-2 and TRBJ2-2, is EAGVAQSPRYKIIEKRQSVAFWCNPISGHATLYWYQQILGQGPKLLIQFQNNGVVDDSQLPKDRFSAERLKGVDSTLKIQPAKLEDSAVYLCASSVTPQVTGELFFGEGSRLTVL.

CDR3 coding DNA: TGTGCCAGCAGCCAGGGACACGATGGCTCCTACGAGCAGTACTTC. Translated, it gives CASSQGHDGSYEQYF. V gene TRBV4-2 combines with J gene TRBJ2-7, with D possibly being TRBD1 (6 bases). From germline, CDR1 is LGHNA and CDR2 YNFKEQ. The CDR3 spans 15 residues. The V end was cut by 3 bases, the J end by 0 bases, with 12 bases between.

The chain recombines TRBV12-5 with TRBJ1-1, with D possibly being TRBD1 (6 bases). Germline CDR1 LGHNT, CDR2 FRNRAP. Trimming took 6 bases from V and 0 from J, leaving 11 bases between them. This CDR3 has 14 residues. CDR3 amino acids: CASGKDRMNTEAFF. DNA for the CDR3: TGTGCTAGTGGCAAGGACAGAATGAACACTGAAGCTTTCTTT.

The J gene is TRBJ1-2, the V gene TRBV2; TRBD1 might be the D (6 bases). Germline V gene data show CDR1 as SNHLY and CDR2 as FYNNEI. CDR3 length: 15 residues. The V end lost 2 bases, the J end lost 5 bases, and 15 bases lay between the germline ends. CDR3 protein: CASSERQGSGYGYTF. The CDR3, as DNA: TGTGCCAGCAGTGAAAGGCAGGGGTCAGGTTATGGCTACACCTTC.

The V gene is TRBV5-1, the J gene TRBJ1-1, with a possible D match to TRBD1 (5 bases). Germline V gene data show CDR1 as SGHRS and CDR2 as YFSETQ. V lost 4 bases and J 1 base, leaving 14 bases between the germline ends. The CDR3 extends over 15 amino acids. This CDR3 is CASSNYGRGNTEAFF. CDR3 bases: TGCGCCAGCAGCAACTACGGGAGGGGGAACACTGAAGCTTTCTTT.

The V and J genes are TRBV6-1 and TRBJ1-5, with D uncertain. Trimming took off 3 bases at V and 6 bases at J, with 18 bases between the two ends. Germline V gene sequence: CDR1 MNHNS, CDR2 SASEGT. The CDR3 is 16 amino acids. CDR3 coding DNA: TGTGCCAGCAGTGACCGGAGGGTGGGAACGGGTCAGCCCCAGCATTTT. It yields the protein CASSDRRVGTGQPQHF.

The chain has TRBV6-1 and TRBJ1-5; 9 bases are a match to TRBD1. With V trimmed by 7 bases and J by 5 bases, 9 bases remained unmatched. Germline assignment: CDR1 MNHNS and CDR2 SASEGT. The CDR3 covers 15 residues. In nucleotides, the CDR3 is TGTGCCAGCATGAGAAAACAGGGGGCTGATCAGCCCCAGCATTTT. Encoded protein: CASMRKQGADQPQHF.

The rearrangement links TRBV19 to TRBJ2-1, with D perhaps matching TRBD1 (5 bases). Germline CDR1 reads LNHDA; CDR2 reads SQIVND (reference sequence). V lost 1 base, J lost 2 bases, and 6 bases lay in between. CDR3 length: 14 amino acids. The CDR3 coding sequence is TGTGCCAGTAGTATAGTAGGGGCCTACAATGAGCAGTTCTTC. Amino acids: CASSIVGAYNEQFF.